This is a list of T cell receptor beta chains from one sample in a study of naive and memory T cell subsets. Using its own MiXCR run on the UMI-ligation and nested PCR reads, TCRdb lists one record per CDR3 protein. The sample lists tens of thousands of distinct CDR3 sequences; about 11% were seen once. The specimen was naive CD4+ T cells from blood. All receptors derive from a human donor in good health. Each CDR3 is given with its conserved first and last residue. Fields, in order: J gene, clone size, D gene, V gene, CDR3 protein, CDR3 DNA. The D gene is left open where the match is weak. Only some rows state a clone size, as once, few, many or a class for expanded clones.

>TRBJ1-4|many|NA|TRBV20-1
CSAGGPSTNEKLFF
TGCAGTGCGGGCGGGCCATCAACTAATGAAAAACTGTTTTTT
>TRBJ2-6|NA|NA|TRBV6-2/TRBV6-3
CASSWTGANVLTF
TGTGCCAGCAGCTGGACTGGGGCCAACGTCCTGACTTTC
>TRBJ2-7|NA|NA|TRBV6-2/TRBV6-3
CASSLEAGRSYEQYF
TGTGCCAGCAGTCTGGAGGCGGGGAGGTCCTACGAGCAGTACTTC
>TRBJ2-5|NA|NA|TRBV7-9
CASRSSGNQETQYF
TGTGCCAGCAGGAGTTCTGGAAACCAAGAGACCCAGTACTTC
>TRBJ2-3|few|TRBD2|TRBV4-2
CASSQGKRERGDTQYF
TGTGCCAGCAGCCAAGGAAAGCGGGAGCGGGGAGATACGCAGTATTTT
>TRBJ1-2|NA|TRBD1|TRBV6-6
CASSYDEGANYGYTF
TGTGCCAGCAGTTACGATGAGGGGGCAAACTATGGCTACACCTTC
>TRBJ1-2|many|NA|TRBV27
CASRETGKFYGYTF
TGTGCCAGCAGAGAAACAGGGAAGTTCTATGGCTACACCTTC
>TRBJ1-5|NA|NA|TRBV19
CASSIEASISNQPQHF
TGTGCCAGTAGTATAGAGGCCAGTATTAGCAATCAGCCCCAGCATTTT
>TRBJ2-6|NA|NA|TRBV28
CASKGSSSGANVLTF
TGTGCCAGCAAGGGATCTAGCTCCGGGGCCAACGTCCTGACTTTC
>TRBJ2-7|few|NA|TRBV28
CASSLQVVSSYEQYF
TGTGCCAGCAGTTTACAGGTTGTCTCCTCCTACGAGCAGTACTTC
>TRBJ1-4|many|NA|TRBV4-2
CASSQRGRTEKLFF
TGTGCCAGCAGCCAACGTGGACGCACTGAAAAACTGTTTTTT
>TRBJ2-6|NA|NA|TRBV6-1
CASSENGRYRSGANVLTF
TGTGCCAGCAGTGAAAATGGGCGTTACCGTTCTGGGGCCAACGTCCTGACTTTC
>TRBJ2-3|NA|TRBD2|TRBV20-1
CSASRLAGGIDTQYF
TGCAGTGCTAGTAGACTAGCGGGGGGAATAGATACGCAGTATTTT
>TRBJ2-3|many|NA|TRBV6-1
CASSESLTSTDTQYF
TGTGCCAGCAGTGAGAGTCTGACGAGCACAGATACGCAGTATTTT
>TRBJ2-5|NA|TRBD1|TRBV20-1
CSAPSRQGQETQYF
TGCAGTGCGCCGTCGCGACAGGGGCAAGAGACCCAGTACTTC
>TRBJ1-3|NA|NA|TRBV7-2
CASSFAGASTGNTIYF
TGTGCCAGCAGCTTTGCGGGCGCAAGTACTGGAAACACCATATATTTT
>TRBJ2-7|NA|TRBD1|TRBV7-2
CASSLDRGLYEQYF
TGTGCCAGCAGCTTGGACAGGGGGCTCTACGAGCAGTACTTC
>TRBJ2-7|NA|TRBD1|TRBV15
CATSRGLTGVYYEHYF
TGTGCCACCAGCAGAGGTTTAACAGGGGTCTACTACGAGCATTACTTC
>TRBJ2-1|many|TRBD2|TRBV10-3
CAISLGLALSYNEQFF
TGTGCCATCAGCCTCGGACTAGCGCTATCCTACAATGAGCAGTTCTTC
>TRBJ2-1|many|TRBD2|TRBV6-2/TRBV6-3
CASRKGLAGANEQFF
TGTGCCAGCAGAAAGGGACTAGCGGGAGCCAATGAGCAGTTCTTC
>TRBJ1-4|few|NA|TRBV12-3/TRBV12-4
CASSPGSANEKLFF
TGTGCCAGCAGTCCAGGGAGTGCTAATGAAAAACTGTTTTTT
>TRBJ1-1|NA|TRBD1|TRBV27
CASSSGQGQNTEAFF
TGTGCCAGCAGTTCAGGACAGGGGCAGAACACTGAAGCTTTCTTT
>TRBJ2-1|NA|NA|TRBV9
CASSVGVNEQFF
TGTGCCAGCAGCGTAGGCGTAAATGAGCAGTTCTTC
>TRBJ2-2|few|NA|TRBV7-8
CASSLGLREAGELFF
TGTGCCAGCAGCTTAGGATTGAGGGAGGCCGGGGAGCTGTTTTTT